This entry lists 25 T cell receptor beta chains sequenced from one sample in a study of shared clonotypes between healthy human individuals. The repertoire was sequenced with immunoSEQ multiplex PCR; TCRdb's copy has only in-frame clones and lacks some. The sample records some 500,000 clones, approximately 95% being singletons. The sample consisted of naive CD4+ T cells sorted from blood. Regarding subset: CD45RA+ positively selected. These receptors were obtained from a woman in her twenties or thirties in good health.

J is TRBJ1-3 and V is TRBV18; D gene unclear. The CDR3 extends over 16 amino acids. CDR1 and CDR2 (germline): KGHSH, LQKENI. V was cut by 3 bases and J by 2 bases, with 14 bases left in between. CDR3 region: CASSPTLERAGNTIYF. Here the CDR3 DNA reads TGTGCCAGCTCACCCACACTGGAGAGGGCTGGAAACACCATATATTTT.

The chain is built from TRBV5-1 and TRBJ2-7; 13 bases align to TRBD2. Per germline, CDR1 SGHRS and CDR2 YFSETQ. The CDR3 consists of 15 residues. V was clipped by 4 bases and J by 4 bases; unmatched bases: 5. The DNA of the CDR3 is TGCGCCAGCAGCACCGAGACTAGCGGGAGGTACGAGCAGTACTTC. Encoded protein: CASSTETSGRYEQYF.

The chain carries TRBV19 and TRBJ1-5; 8 bases line up with TRBD1. CDR3 size: 15 residues. After removal of 6 bases from V and 7 bases from J, the junction contained 11 bases not matched to a gene. CDR1 and CDR2 (germline): LNHDA, SQIVND (reference sequence). DNA for the CDR3: TGTGCCAGTAGATCCGGACAGGGAAGTTCCCAGCCCCAGCATTTT. Translation: CASRSGQGSSQPQHF. The complete variable domain, with remaining parts taken from reference TRBV19 and TRBJ1-5, reads DGGITQSPKYLFRKEGQNVTLSCEQNLNHDAMYWYRQDPGQGLRLIYYSQIVNDFQKGDIAEGYSVSREKKESFPLTVTSAQKNPTAFYLCASRSGQGSSQPQHFGDGTRLSIL.

The gene calls are TRBV7-8 and TRBJ1-5; 9 nucleotides agree with TRBD1. The germline V gene has CDR1 SGHVS and CDR2 FQNEAQ. The J segment lost 4 bases and the V segment lost 5 bases, leaving 9 bases of the junction unmatched. CDR3 size: 16 residues. This CDR3 is CASSLWDREENQPQHF. DNA for the CDR3: TGTGCCAGCAGCCTCTGGGACAGGGAGGAGAATCAGCCCCAGCATTTT.

CDR3 sequence (DNA): TGTGCCAGCAGCCCCGGGGGCCCGGGAGATACGCAGTATTTT. It is translated as CASSPGGPGDTQYF. The chain links TRBV6-5 to TRBJ2-3; either TRBD1 or TRBD2 may fit D (6 bases each). This CDR3 spans 14 amino acids. Germline CDR1 reads MNHEY; CDR2 reads SVGAGI. V was pared by 6 bases and J by 5 bases, with 15 bases between.

The J gene is TRBJ1-2, the V gene TRBV5-6; D gene ambiguous. Germline V CDR1 and CDR2: SGHDT, YYEEEE. V was shortened by 0 bases and J by 1 base, with 7 bases between the two germline ends. CDR3 length equals 14 residues. The CDR3 sequence is CASSLAGLNYGYTF. CDR3 DNA sequence: TGTGCCAGCAGCTTGGCGGGCCTTAACTATGGCTACACCTTC.

This clone occurred a few times. This chain links TRBV7-9 with TRBJ2-7, with 8 bases identical to TRBD2. Germline V lookup: CDR1 SEHNR, CDR2 FQNEAQ (reference sequence). The CDR3 has 13 amino acids. J gave up 7 bases and V 5 bases, and 7 bases lay outside the gene matches. The CDR3 DNA sequence: TGTGCCAGCAGCCTATCGGGAGGGAGGGAGCAGTACTTC. Translation gives CASSLSGGREQYF.

CDR3 sequence reads: CASSLGQPLSYNEQFF. The DNA for the CDR3 is TGTGCCAGCAGTTTAGGGCAACCCCTCTCCTACAATGAGCAGTTCTTC. V usage is TRBV28 and J usage is TRBJ2-1; the D is unclear. The CDR3 contains 16 residues. The germline CDR1 and CDR2 sequences are MDHEN and SYDVKM. V shed 2 bases and J shed 0 bases, with 11 bases lying between them.

This chain joins TRBV5-1 and TRBJ1-4, with 8 bases fitting TRBD1. This CDR3 has 15 amino acids. Germline-derived CDR1 and CDR2 are SGHRS and YFSETQ. Unmatched junction bases numbered 8, after V lost 2 bases and J lost 8 bases. The CDR3 protein is CASSFGTGLTEKLFF. CDR3 nucleotides: TGCGCCAGCAGCTTCGGGACAGGCCTGACGGAAAAACTGTTTTTT.

The chain couples TRBV9 to TRBJ2-7; weak D call: TRBD2 (6 bases). The length of the CDR3 is 17 residues. Per the germline V gene, CDR1 is SGDLS and CDR2 is YYNGEE. V was cut by 0 bases and J by 2 bases, with 18 bases left in between. The CDR3 DNA is TGTGCCAGCAGCGTAGCCCACGGGACTCATAGGGCCTACGAGCAGTACTTC. This gives the protein CASSVAHGTHRAYEQYF.

The chain recombines TRBV19 with TRBJ1-3, with D unresolved. CDR1 is LNHDA and CDR2 is SQIVND in the germline V gene (reference sequence). Trimming pared 7 bases from V and 2 bases from J, leaving 6 bases between. The CDR3 extends over 12 amino acids. The CDR3 bases are TGTGCCAGTATCTCGGCTGGAAACACCATATATTTT. As protein: CASISAGNTIYF.

The gene calls are TRBV28 and TRBJ2-6, with D perhaps matching TRBD2 (6 bases). The CDR3 runs to 16 residues. V was pared by 6 bases and J by 0 bases, with 12 bases between. The germline gives CDR1 MDHEN, CDR2 SYDVKM. CDR3 DNA: TGTGCCAGCAGCTGGGACTTACACTCTGGGGCCAACGTCCTGACTTTC. Residues: CASSWDLHSGANVLTF.

Worth noting for this clone: This same CDR3 is encoded by further DNA sequences in the sample. The rearrangement joins TRBV18 to TRBJ1-3; 8 bases are shared with TRBD1. CDR1 is KGHSH, CDR2 LQKENI, per germline. The CDR3 spans 14 residues. Trimming took 4 bases from V and 4 from J; bases not matched to a gene: 3. DNA of the CDR3: TGTGCCAGCTCACAGGACAGGGACGGAAACACCATATATTTT. Its translation is CASSQDRDGNTIYF.

This chain uses TRBV6-6 with TRBJ1-2, with a tentative D call TRBD1 (5 bases). Looked up from germline, CDR1 is MNHNY and CDR2 is SVGAGI (reference sequence). The CDR3 sequence is 13 residues long. The V gene lost 6 bases and the J gene lost 7 bases, with 15 bases spanning the gap. CDR3 protein: CASSPLGAGGYTF. CDR3 DNA sequence: TGTGCCAGCAGCCCGCTAGGGGCTGGTGGCTACACCTTC.

This chain joins TRBV14 and TRBJ2-2; 8 bases are shared with TRBD1. Per germline, CDR1 SGHDN and CDR2 FVKESK. This CDR3 spans 15 amino acids. Losses at the gene ends were 4 bases for V and 5 bases for J; bases not matched to a gene: 6. CDR3 region: CASSRQGAWTGELFF. The CDR3 DNA reads as TGTGCCAGCAGCCGCCAGGGGGCTTGGACCGGGGAGCTGTTTTTT.

The V gene is TRBV28, the J gene TRBJ2-7, with 9 bases lining up with TRBD1. V lost 8 bases and J lost 4; bases outside the gene matches: 9. Germline loops: CDR1 MDHEN, CDR2 SYDVKM. The CDR3 contains 14 residues. The CDR3 region is CASRTTGGVYEQYF. The DNA for the CDR3 is TGTGCCAGCCGCACGACAGGGGGTGTGTACGAGCAGTACTTC.

The chain combines TRBV11-2 with TRBJ2-5; D remains ambiguous. The CDR3 is made up of 15 amino acids. Germline-derived CDR1 and CDR2 are SGHAT and FQNNGV. Trimming took 6 bases from V and 1 from J, leaving 15 bases between them. CDR3 coding DNA: TGTGCCAGCAGACCCATCTCGGGCTCCCAAGAGACCCAGTACTTC. This translates into CASRPISGSQETQYF.

The chain carries TRBV6-5 and TRBJ2-3; a weak D match, TRBD1 (6 bases). This CDR3 is built from 13 residues. Looked up from germline, CDR1 is MNHEY and CDR2 is SVGAGI. Trimming shortened V by 6 bases and J by 3 bases, and 10 bases separated the two germline ends. The CDR3 loop reads CASRKQGTDTQYF. For the CDR3, the DNA is TGTGCCAGCAGAAAACAGGGTACAGATACGCAGTATTTT.

The chain uses TRBV9 and TRBJ2-1; D tentatively reads TRBD1 or TRBD2 (5 bases each). The germline CDR1 and CDR2 sequences are SGDLS and YYNGEE. Trimming stripped 5 bases from V and 3 bases from J, with 15 bases between. The CDR3 is made up of 15 amino acids. CDR3: CASSTAGTDYNEQFF. The CDR3 bases are TGTGCCAGCAGTACCGCCGGGACGGACTACAATGAGCAGTTCTTC.

The gene calls are TRBV4-1 and TRBJ1-1, with D maybe TRBD1 (5 bases). Trimming pared 0 bases from V and 0 bases from J, leaving 8 bases between. The CDR3 contains 15 residues. Germline lookup yields CDR1 MGHRA and CDR2 YSYEKL. CDR3 sequence reads: CASSQDDSMNTEAFF. Written as DNA, the CDR3 is TGCGCCAGCAGCCAAGACGACAGCATGAACACTGAAGCTTTCTTT.

This chain links TRBV5-1 with TRBJ2-5; D gene unclear. V was trimmed by 2 bases and J by 4 bases, leaving 3 bases between them. The CDR3 contains 11 residues. Germline V gene lookup returns CDR1 SGHRS and CDR2 YFSETQ. CDR3 sequence: CASSFTETQYF. Written as DNA, the CDR3 is TGCGCCAGCAGCTTTACAGAGACCCAGTACTTC. The full variable domain, completed using reference TRBV5-1 and TRBJ2-5, is KAGVTQTPRYLIKTRGQQVTLSCSPISGHRSVSWYQQTPGQGLQFLFEYFSETQRNKGNFPGRFSGRQFSNSRSEMNVSTLELGDSALYLCASSFTETQYFGPGTRLLVL.

This chain links TRBV5-1 with TRBJ2-7, with 7 bases lining up with TRBD2. Germline values: CDR1 SGHRS, CDR2 YFSETQ. V shed 0 bases and J 6 bases; nucleotides not matched to a gene: 0. This CDR3 has 12 residues. Here the CDR3 reads CASSLAGGEQYF. CDR3 sequence (DNA): TGCGCCAGCAGCTTGGCGGGGGGCGAGCAGTACTTC.

About this clone: A read error may account for a junction end that differs from germline. This chain uses TRBV5-5 with TRBJ2-7, with TRBD2 matching 8 bases. The CDR3 is made up of 14 amino acids. CDR1 SGHKS and CDR2 YYEKEE come from the germline V gene (reference sequence). DNA for the CDR3: TGTGCCAGCAGCATCAGGACTAGCTCCCACGAGCAGTACTTC. It codes for CASSIRTSSHEQYF. Full variable domain (outside the CDR3, taken from reference TRBV5-5 and TRBJ2-7): DAGVTQSPTHLIKTRGQQVTLRCSPISGHKSVSWYQQVLGQGPQFIFQYYEKEERGRGNFPDRFSARQFPNYSSELNVNALLLGDSALYLCASSIRTSSHEQYFGPGTRLTVT.

The chain joins TRBV4-1 to TRBJ2-2; D is undetermined. Germline V gene data show CDR1 as MGHRA and CDR2 as YSYEKL. There are 16 residues in the CDR3. Trimming left V 0 bases short and J 6 bases short, with 14 bases between. CDR3 sequence reads: CASSQDRAAVPGELFF. The CDR3 DNA reads as TGCGCCAGCAGCCAAGATCGGGCGGCGGTCCCCGGGGAGCTGTTTTTT.

The chain recombines TRBV6-5 with TRBJ1-1, with D possibly matching TRBD1 (5 bases). The V gene's germline CDR1 is MNHEY and CDR2 SVGAGI. Trimming took 5 bases from V and 6 from J, leaving 16 bases between them. The CDR3 consists of 14 residues. The CDR3 loop reads CASSPRPGSAEAFF. DNA for the CDR3: TGTGCCAGCAGTCCCCGCCCAGGGAGCGCTGAAGCTTTCTTT.